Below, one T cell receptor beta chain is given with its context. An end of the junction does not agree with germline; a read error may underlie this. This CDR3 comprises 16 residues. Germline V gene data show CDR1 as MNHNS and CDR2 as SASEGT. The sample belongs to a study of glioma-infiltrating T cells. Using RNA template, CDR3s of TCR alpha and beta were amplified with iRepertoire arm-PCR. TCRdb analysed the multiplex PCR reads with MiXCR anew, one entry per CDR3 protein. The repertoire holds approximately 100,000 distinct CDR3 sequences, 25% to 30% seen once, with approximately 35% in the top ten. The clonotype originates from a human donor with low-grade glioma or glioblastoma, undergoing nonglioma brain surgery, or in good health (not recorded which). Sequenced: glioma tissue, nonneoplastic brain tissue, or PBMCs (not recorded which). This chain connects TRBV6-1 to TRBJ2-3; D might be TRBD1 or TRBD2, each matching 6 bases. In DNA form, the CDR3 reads TGTTCCAGTGCCGGAGGGGGGCGGTCCGCGGCAGGGACGCAGTATTTT. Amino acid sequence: CSSAGGGRSAAGTQYF.